This T cell receptor beta chain is drawn from a study of blood T cell repertoires in COVID-19. Study background: COVID-19 samples, acute and convalescent, were from the United States, Italy and Spain. PBMCs, B-cell-depleted T cells, or T cells were the source of the cDNA or gDNA that made up the material.

CDR1 is MNHEY and CDR2 is SMNVEV in the germline V gene (reference sequence). The germline V and J ends were trimmed by 8 bases and 3 bases, with 14 bases remaining between them. This CDR3 has 13 amino acids. In the study's own analysis: Amplification from reference gene primers served as the basis for estimated nucleated cell counts. The method was immunoSEQ multiplex PCR; TCRdb's version includes in-frame clones alone and lacks a portion of them. V, J and clone size were drawn from that table, and D and trimming were deduced from the DNA. Of around 60,000 clones in the sample, approximately 84% were seen once.

The receptor's source is a human donor in a cohort sampled during active COVID-19. The sequenced sample was peripheral blood. The chain combines TRBV27 with TRBJ2-7; no firm D call. CDR3 sequence (DNA): TGTGCCAGCGCCCTGACGGAGTTCTACGAGCAGTACTTC. It codes for CASALTEFYEQYF.